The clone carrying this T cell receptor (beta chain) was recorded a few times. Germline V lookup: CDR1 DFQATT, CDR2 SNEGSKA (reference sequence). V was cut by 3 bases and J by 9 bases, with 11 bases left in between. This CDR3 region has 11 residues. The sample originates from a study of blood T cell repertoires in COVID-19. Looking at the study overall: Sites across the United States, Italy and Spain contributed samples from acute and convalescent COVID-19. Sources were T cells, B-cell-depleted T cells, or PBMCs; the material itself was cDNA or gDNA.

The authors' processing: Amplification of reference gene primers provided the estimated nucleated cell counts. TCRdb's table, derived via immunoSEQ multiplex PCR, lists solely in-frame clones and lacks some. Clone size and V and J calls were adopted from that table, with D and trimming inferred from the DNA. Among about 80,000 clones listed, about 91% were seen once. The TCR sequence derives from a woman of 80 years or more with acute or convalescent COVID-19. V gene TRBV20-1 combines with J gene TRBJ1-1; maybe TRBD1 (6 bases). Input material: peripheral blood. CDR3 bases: TGCAGTGCTAGCGAGAGGGACAAAGCTTTCTTT. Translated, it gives CSASERDKAFF.